The present T cell receptor (beta chain) was sequenced within a study of vaccination and CD4 T cells after COVID-19. Across the study: PCR on nasal swabs identified SARS-CoV-2 in convalescent patients, of whom roughly 10 were mild and one severe. Post-vaccine sampling followed dose two by a median about 69 days (range 14 to 241).

In the case of this clonotype: The antigen remains undetermined.

With the Oncomine TCR Beta short-read assay, DNA from cultured CD4+ T cells was sequenced. The authors extracted genomic DNA from cultured CD4+ T cells. TCRdb re-analysed the PCR reads in MiXCR, keeping a single row per CDR3 protein. The table lists about 20,000 distinct CDR3 sequences, approximately 38% of them singletons. Per the germline V gene, CDR1 is SGHAT and CDR2 is FQNNGV. This CDR3 has 12 residues. The V end was cut by 0 bases, the J end by 5 bases, with 4 bases between. Study conclusions and caveats: In convalescent patients, a median approximately 83% of post-vaccine SARS-CoV-2-reactive clones appeared only after vaccination.

Described time point: late sampling 161 to 241 days after vaccination in a few convalescent patients. Treatment indicated: approximately nine-day PBMC culture with coronavirus spike peptide pools or control peptides (ViraFEST assay). The clonotype was recovered from a human donor who had recovered from COVID-19. The chain recombines TRBV11-2 with TRBJ2-5; D uncertain. The material was CD4+ T cells from blood, cultured in vitro, obtained about 7 months after SARS-CoV-2 vaccination. CDR3 residues: CASSLELETQYF. In DNA, the CDR3 is TGTGCCAGCAGCTTAGAGTTGGAGACCCAGTACTTC.